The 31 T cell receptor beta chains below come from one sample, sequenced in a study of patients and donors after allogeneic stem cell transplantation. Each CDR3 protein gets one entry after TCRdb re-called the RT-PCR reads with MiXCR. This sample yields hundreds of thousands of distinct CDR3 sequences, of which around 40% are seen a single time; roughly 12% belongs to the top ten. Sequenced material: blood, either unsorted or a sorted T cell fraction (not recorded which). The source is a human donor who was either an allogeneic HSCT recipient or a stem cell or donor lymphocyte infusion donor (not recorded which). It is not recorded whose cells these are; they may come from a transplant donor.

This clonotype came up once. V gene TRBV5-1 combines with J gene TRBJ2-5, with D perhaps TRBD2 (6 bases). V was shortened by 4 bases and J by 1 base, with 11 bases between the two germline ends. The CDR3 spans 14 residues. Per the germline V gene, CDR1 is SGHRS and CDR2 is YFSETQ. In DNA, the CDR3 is TGCGCCAGCAGCAGGGGAGGAGGCCAAGAGACCCAGTACTTC. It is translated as CASSRGGGQETQYF.

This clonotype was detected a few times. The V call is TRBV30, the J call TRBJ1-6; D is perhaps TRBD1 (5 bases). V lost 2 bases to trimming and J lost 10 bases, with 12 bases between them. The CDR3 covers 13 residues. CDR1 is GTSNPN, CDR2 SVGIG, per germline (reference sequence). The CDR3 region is CAWSLDQGSPLHF. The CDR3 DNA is TGTGCCTGGAGTTTGGACCAGGGATCACCCCTCCACTTT.

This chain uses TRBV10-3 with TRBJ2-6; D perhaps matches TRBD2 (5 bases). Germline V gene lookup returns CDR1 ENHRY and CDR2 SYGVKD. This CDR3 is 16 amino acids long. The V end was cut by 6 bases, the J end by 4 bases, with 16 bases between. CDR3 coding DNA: TGTGCCATCAGCCGGACTTCAACAAGCGGGGCCAACGTCCTGACTTTC. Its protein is CAISRTSTSGANVLTF.

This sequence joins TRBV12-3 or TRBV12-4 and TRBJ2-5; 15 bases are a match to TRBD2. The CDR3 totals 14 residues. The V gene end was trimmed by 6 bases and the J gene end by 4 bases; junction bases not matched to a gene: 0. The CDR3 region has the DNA TGTGCCAGCAGGGGACTAGCGGGGGGAGAGACCCAGTACTTC. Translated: CASRGLAGGETQYF.

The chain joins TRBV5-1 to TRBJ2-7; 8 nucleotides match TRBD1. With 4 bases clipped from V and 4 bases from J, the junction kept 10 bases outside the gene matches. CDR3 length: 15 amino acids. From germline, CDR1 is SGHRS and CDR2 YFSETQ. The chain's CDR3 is CASSLGTGGVYEQYF. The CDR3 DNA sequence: TGCGCCAGCAGCCTGGGGACAGGAGGTGTTTACGAGCAGTACTTC.

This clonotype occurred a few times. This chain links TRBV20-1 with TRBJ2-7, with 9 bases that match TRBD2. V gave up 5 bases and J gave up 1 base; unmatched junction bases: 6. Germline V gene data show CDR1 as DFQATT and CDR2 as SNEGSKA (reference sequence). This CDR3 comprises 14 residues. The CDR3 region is CSALLAGFSYEQYF. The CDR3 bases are TGCAGTGCTCTTCTAGCGGGGTTTTCCTACGAGCAGTACTTC.

The CDR3 DNA sequence: TGTGCCAGCAGCCAGCCACGGGGGTTAAGTGGCGAAAAACTGTTTTTT. This gives the protein CASSQPRGLSGEKLFF. The J gene is TRBJ1-4, the V gene TRBV3-1; maybe TRBD1 (5 bases). This CDR3 spans 16 amino acids. Trimming took 3 bases from V and 8 from J, leaving 19 bases between them. Germline V gene lookup returns CDR1 LGHDT and CDR2 YNNKEL (reference sequence). The full variable domain, with the rest looked up from reference TRBV3-1 and TRBJ1-4, is DTAVSQTPKYLVTQMGNDKSIKCEQNLGHDTMYWYKQDSKKFLKIMFSYNNKELIINETVPNRFSPKSPDKAHLNLHINSLELGDSAVYFCASSQPRGLSGEKLFFGSGTQLSVL.

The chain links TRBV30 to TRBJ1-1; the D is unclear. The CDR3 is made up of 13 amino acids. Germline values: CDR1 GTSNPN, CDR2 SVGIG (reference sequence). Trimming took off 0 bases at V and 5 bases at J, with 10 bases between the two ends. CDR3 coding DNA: TGTGCCTGGAGTGTGGGCCCTGGGACTGAAGCTTTCTTT. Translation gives CAWSVGPGTEAFF.

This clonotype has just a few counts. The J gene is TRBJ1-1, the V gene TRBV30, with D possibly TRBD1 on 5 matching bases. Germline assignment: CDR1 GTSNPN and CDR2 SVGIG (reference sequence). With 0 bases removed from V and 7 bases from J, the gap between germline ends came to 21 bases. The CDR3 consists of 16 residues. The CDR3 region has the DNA TGTGCCTGGAGTGTACGGGGGGGAGCTGCTAGGGTTGAAGCTTTCTTT. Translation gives CAWSVRGGAARVEAFF.

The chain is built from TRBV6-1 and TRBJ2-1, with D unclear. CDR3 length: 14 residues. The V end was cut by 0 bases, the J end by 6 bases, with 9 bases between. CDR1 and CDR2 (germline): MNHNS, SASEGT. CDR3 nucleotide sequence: TGTGCCAGCAGTGAAGCGCTTCAAGTCAATGAGCAGTTCTTC. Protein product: CASSEALQVNEQFF.

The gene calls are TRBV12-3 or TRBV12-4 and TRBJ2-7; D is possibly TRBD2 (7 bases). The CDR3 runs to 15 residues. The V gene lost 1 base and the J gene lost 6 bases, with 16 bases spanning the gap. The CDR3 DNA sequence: TGTGCCAGCAGTTTAGGCGGGGGACACGGGGGCGAGCAGTACTTC. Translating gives CASSLGGGHGGEQYF.

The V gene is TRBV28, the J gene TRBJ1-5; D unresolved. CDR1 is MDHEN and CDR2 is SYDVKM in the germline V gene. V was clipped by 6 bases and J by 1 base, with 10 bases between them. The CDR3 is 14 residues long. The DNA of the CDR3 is TGTGCCAGCAGACCTGGACGGAGCAATCAGCCCCAGCATTTT. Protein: CASRPGRSNQPQHF.

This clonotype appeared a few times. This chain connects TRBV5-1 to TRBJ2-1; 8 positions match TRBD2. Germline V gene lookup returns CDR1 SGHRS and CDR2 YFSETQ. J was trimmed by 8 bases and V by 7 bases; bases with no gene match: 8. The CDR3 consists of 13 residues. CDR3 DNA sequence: TGCGCCAGCGCGGGGGGCGCTATCTATGAGCAGTTCTTC. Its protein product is CASAGGAIYEQFF.

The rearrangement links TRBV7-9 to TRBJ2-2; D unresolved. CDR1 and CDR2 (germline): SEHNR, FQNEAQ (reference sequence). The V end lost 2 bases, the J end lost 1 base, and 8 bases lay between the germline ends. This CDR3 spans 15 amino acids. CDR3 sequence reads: CASSLRTQNTGELFF. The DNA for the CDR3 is TGTGCCAGCAGCTTAAGGACCCAGAACACCGGGGAGCTGTTTTTT.

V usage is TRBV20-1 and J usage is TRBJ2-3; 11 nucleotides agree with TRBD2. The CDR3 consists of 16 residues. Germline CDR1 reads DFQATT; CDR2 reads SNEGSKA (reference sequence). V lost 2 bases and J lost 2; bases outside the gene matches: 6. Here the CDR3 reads CSARKGLADPTDTQYF. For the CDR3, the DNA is TGCAGTGCTAGAAAGGGACTAGCGGACCCCACAGATACGCAGTATTTT.

For the CDR3, the DNA is TGCGCCAGCAAGCAGCAGGATGATCAGCCCCAGCATTTT. Protein: CASKQQDDQPQHF. The V and J genes are TRBV5-1 and TRBJ1-5; no definite D call. The CDR3 loop spans 13 amino acids. V lost 6 bases and J 5 bases, leaving 12 bases between the germline ends. Germline values: CDR1 SGHRS, CDR2 YFSETQ.

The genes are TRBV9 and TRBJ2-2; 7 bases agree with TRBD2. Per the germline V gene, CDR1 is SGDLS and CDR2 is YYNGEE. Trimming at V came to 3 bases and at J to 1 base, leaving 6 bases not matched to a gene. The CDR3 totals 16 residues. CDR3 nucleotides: TGTGCCAGCAGCGCTAGCGGTGCCCAGAACACCGGGGAGCTGTTTTTT. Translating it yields CASSASGAQNTGELFF.

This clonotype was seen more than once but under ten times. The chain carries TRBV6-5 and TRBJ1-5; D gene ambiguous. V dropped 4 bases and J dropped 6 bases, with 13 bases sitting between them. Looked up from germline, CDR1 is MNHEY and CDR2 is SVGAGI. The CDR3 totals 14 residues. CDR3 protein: CASSSLDVSQPQHF. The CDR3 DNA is TGTGCCAGCAGTTCCCTCGACGTCAGTCAGCCCCAGCATTTT.

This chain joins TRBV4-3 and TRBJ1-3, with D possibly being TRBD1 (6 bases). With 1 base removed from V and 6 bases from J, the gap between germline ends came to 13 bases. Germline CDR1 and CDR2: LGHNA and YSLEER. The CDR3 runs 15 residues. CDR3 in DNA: TGCGCCAGCAGCCAAGCGGGACACAAGTCAAACACCATATATTTT. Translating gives CASSQAGHKSNTIYF.

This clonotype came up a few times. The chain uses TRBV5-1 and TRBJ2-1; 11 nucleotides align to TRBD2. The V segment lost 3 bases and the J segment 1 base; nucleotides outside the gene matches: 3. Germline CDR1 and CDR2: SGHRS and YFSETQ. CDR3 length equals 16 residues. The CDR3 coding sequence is TGCGCCAGCAGCTCCTTAGCGGGGGGGTCCTACAATGAGCAGTTCTTC. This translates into CASSSLAGGSYNEQFF.

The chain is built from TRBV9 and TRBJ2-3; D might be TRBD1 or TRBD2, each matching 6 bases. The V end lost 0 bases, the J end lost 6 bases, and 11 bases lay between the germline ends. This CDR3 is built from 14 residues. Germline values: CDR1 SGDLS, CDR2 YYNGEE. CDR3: CASSVVGGRDTQYF. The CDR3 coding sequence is TGTGCCAGCAGCGTAGTCGGGGGCAGGGATACGCAGTATTTT.

The CDR3 region is CASSPGTGDTEAFF. The CDR3 nucleotides read TGTGCCAGCAGCCCCGGGACAGGGGACACTGAAGCTTTCTTT. The J gene is TRBJ1-1, the V gene TRBV7-9; 10 bases are shared with TRBD1. V shed 5 bases and J 3 bases; nucleotides not matched to a gene: 3. Germline-derived CDR1 and CDR2 are SEHNR and FQNEAQ (reference sequence). The CDR3 extends over 14 amino acids.

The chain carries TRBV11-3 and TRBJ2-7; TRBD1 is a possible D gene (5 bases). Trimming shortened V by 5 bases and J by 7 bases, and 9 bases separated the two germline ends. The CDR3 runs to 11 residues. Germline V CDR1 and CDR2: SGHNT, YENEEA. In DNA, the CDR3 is TGTGCCAGCAGCCAAGGGGAAGAGCAGTACTTC. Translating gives CASSQGEEQYF.

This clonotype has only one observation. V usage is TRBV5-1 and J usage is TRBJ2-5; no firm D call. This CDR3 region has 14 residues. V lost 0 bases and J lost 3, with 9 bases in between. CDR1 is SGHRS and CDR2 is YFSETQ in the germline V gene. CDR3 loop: CASSLGRLEETQYF. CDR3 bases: TGCGCCAGCAGCTTGGGACGCCTTGAAGAGACCCAGTACTTC.

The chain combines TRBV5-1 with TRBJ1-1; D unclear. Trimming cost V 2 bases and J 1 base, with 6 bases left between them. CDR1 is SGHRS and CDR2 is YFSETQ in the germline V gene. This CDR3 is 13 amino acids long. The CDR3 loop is CASSFSSNTEAFF. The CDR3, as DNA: TGCGCCAGCAGCTTTTCGTCGAACACTGAAGCTTTCTTT.

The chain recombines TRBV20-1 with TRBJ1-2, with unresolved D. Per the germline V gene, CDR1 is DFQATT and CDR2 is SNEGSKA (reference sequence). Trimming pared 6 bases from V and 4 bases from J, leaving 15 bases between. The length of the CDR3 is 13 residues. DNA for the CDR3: TGCAGTGCCTCGCCGGGGATTCTCTATGGCTACACCTTC. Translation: CSASPGILYGYTF.

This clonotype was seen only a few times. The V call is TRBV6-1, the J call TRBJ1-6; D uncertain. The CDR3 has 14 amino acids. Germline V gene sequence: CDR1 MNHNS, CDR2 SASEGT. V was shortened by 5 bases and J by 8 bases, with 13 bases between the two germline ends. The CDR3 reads CASSTAGFDSPLHF. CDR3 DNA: TGTGCCAGCAGTACAGCCGGGTTCGATTCACCCCTCCACTTT.

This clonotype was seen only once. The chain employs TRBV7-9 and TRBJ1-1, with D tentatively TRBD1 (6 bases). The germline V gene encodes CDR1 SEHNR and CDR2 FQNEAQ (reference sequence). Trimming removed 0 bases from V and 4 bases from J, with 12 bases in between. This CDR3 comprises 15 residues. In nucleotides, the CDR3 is TGTGCCAGCAGCTTAGCGCCAGGGGTGGGCACTGAAGCTTTCTTT. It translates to CASSLAPGVGTEAFF.

In DNA form, the CDR3 reads TGCAGTGCTTACCGACTAGCGAGGCACAATGAGCAGTTCTTC. Amino acids: CSAYRLARHNEQFF. This chain uses TRBV20-1 with TRBJ2-1; 8 nucleotides align to TRBD2. The CDR3 loop spans 14 amino acids. V shed 5 bases and J 5 bases; nucleotides not matched to a gene: 8. Germline lookup yields CDR1 DFQATT and CDR2 SNEGSKA (reference sequence).

This chain's CDR3 is CASSVASSRTDTQYF. The CDR3 nucleotides read TGTGCCAGCAGCGTAGCTTCATCGCGAACCGATACGCAGTATTTT. V and J are TRBV9 and TRBJ2-3, with D unclear. Trimming removed 0 bases from V and 6 bases from J, with 14 bases in between. Germline assignment: CDR1 SGDLS and CDR2 YYNGEE. The CDR3 totals 15 residues.

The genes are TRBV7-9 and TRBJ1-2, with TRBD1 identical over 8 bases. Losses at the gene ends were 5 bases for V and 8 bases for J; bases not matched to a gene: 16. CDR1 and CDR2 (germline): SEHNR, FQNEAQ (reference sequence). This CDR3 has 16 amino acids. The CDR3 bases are TGTGCCAGCAGCGAGAACCCCGGACAGGGCCCTAGGGGCTACACCTTC. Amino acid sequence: CASSENPGQGPRGYTF.